This T cell receptor (beta chain) is from a study of cytotoxic CD8 clonotypes in ibrutinib-treated CLL. Comments on this clone: Its antigen is not known.

Study findings and constraints: With treatment, public clonotypes, which were uncommon, either contracted or remained stable.

Sequencing used immunoSEQ multiplex PCR; TCRdb keeps in-frame clones, though not all of them. The data show some 130,000 clones, 76% seen once. Sequencing used PBMCs, obtained after 24 months of ibrutinib treatment. The receptor was isolated from a human donor with chronic lymphocytic leukemia.

Written as DNA, the CDR3 is TGTGCCAGCAGCTTAGGGCTGGGGAGCTCCTACAATGAGCAGTTCTTC. Translation: CASSLGLGSSYNEQFF. The chain is built from TRBV7-8 and TRBJ2-1, with D possibly being TRBD2 (5 bases). The germline V gene has CDR1 SGHVS and CDR2 FQNEAQ. The ends were cut back, 1 base at V and 0 bases at J, with 10 bases in the middle. The CDR3 has 16 residues.